What follows is one TCR beta chain and its context. Antigen: not known. These data originate in a study of post-analysis software for immune sequencing data. For the study at large: Secondary progressive, relapsing-remitting and progressive-relapsing multiple sclerosis were among the included disease courses.

Prepared libraries of TCR beta cDNA carried unique molecular identifiers. TCRdb itself ran the PCR reads through MiXCR, one entry per CDR3 protein. Counted here are around 700,000 distinct CDR3 sequences, 55% to 60% occurring once; the ten biggest clones make up around 11%. General study findings and limits: In patients, TRBV5-6, TRBV5-1 and TRBV20-1 belonged to roughly 5 TRBV segments found more frequently than in controls.

Trimming shortened V by 6 bases and J by 0 bases, and 12 bases separated the two germline ends. CDR3 length: 14 amino acids. Germline assignment: CDR1 MNHEY and CDR2 SVGEGT. The chain employs TRBV6-2 or TRBV6-3 and TRBJ2-7; D perhaps matches TRBD1 (6 bases). This sequence originates from a girl aged 2-10 years with multiple sclerosis. Material for sequencing was blood. The CDR3 nucleotides read TGTGCCAGCAGGAACACAGGGACCTCCTACGAGCAGTACTTC. Protein product: CASRNTGTSYEQYF.